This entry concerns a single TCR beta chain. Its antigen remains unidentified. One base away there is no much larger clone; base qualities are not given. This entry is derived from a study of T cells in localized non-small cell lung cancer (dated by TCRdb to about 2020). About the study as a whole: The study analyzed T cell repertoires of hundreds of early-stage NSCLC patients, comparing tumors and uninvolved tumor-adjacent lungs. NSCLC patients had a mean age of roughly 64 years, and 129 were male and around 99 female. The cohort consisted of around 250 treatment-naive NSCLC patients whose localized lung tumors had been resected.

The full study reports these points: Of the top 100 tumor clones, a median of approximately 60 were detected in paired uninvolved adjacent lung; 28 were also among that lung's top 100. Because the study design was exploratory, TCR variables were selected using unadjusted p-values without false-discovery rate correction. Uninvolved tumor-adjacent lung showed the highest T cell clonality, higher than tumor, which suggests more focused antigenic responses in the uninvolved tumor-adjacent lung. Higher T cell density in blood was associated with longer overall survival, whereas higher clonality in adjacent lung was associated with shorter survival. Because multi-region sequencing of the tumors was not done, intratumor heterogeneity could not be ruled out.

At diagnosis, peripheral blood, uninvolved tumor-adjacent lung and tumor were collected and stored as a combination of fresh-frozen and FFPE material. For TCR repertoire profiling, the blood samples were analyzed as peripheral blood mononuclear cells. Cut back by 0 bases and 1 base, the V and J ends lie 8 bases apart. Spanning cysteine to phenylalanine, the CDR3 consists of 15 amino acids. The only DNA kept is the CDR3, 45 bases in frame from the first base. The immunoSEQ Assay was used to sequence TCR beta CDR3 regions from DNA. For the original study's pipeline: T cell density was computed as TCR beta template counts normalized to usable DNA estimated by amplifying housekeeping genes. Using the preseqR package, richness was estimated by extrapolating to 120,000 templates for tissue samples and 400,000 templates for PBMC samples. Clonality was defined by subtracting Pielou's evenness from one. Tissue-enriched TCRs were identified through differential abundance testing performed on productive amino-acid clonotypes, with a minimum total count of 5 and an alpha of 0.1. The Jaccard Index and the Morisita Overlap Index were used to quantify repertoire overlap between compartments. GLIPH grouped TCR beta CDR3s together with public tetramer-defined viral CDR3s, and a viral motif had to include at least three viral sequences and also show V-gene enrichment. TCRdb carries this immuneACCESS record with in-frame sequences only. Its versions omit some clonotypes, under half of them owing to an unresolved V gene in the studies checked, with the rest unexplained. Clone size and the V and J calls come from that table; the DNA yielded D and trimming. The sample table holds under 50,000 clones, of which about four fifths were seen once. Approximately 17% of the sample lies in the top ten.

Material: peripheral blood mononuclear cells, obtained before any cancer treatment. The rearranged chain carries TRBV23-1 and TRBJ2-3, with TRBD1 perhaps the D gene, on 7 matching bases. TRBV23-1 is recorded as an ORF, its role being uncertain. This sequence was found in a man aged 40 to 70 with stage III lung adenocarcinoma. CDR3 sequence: CASSQSRGGTDTQYF. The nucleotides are TGCGCCAGCAGTCAATCCAGGGGGGGCACAGATACGCAGTATTTT.